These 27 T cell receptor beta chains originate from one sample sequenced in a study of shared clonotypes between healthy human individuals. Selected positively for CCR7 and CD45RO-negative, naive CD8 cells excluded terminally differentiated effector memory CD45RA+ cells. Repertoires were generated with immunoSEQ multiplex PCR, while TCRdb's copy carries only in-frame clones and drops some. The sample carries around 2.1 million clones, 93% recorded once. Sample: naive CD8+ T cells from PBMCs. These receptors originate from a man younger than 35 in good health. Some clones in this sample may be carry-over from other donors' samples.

The CDR3 sequence is CASSKYSFDGYTF. As DNA, the CDR3 is TGTGCCAGCAGCAAGTACAGCTTCGATGGCTACACCTTC. The rearrangement links TRBV21-1 to TRBJ1-2; TRBD1, the D gene given by the table, was not confirmed from the DNA. TRBV21-1 corresponds to a pseudogene. The CDR3 loop spans 13 amino acids.

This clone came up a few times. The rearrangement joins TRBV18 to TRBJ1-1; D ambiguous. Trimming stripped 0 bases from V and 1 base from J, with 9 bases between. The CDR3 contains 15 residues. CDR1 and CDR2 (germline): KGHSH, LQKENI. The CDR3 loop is CASSPPSRRNTEAFF. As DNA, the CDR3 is TGTGCCAGCTCACCACCCAGCCGGCGGAACACTGAAGCTTTCTTT.

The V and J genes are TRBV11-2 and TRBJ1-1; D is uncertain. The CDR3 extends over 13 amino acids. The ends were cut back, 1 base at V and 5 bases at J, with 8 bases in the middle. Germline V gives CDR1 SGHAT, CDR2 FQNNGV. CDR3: CASSLGGKTEAFF. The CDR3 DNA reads TGTGCCAGCAGCTTAGGCGGGAAAACTGAAGCTTTCTTT.

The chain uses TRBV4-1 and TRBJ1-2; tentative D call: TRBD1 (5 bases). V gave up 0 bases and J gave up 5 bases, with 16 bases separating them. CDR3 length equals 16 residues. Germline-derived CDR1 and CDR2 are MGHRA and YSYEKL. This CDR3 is CASSQDRRGSGYGYTF. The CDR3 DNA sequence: TGCGCCAGCAGCCAAGATCGTCGGGGGTCCGGATATGGCTACACCTTC.

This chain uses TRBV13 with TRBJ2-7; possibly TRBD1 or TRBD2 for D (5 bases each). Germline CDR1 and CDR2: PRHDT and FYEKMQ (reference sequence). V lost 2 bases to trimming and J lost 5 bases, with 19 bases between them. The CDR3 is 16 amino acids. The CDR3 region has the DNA TGTGCCAGCAGCTTAACCCGCGGTTGGGGGACGAACGAGCAGTACTTC. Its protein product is CASSLTRGWGTNEQYF.

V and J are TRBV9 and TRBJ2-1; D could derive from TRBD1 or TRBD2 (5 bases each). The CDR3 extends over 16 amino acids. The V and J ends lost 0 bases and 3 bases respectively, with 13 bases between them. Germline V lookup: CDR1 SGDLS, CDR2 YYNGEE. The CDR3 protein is CASSVGGDPLYNEQFF. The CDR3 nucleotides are TGTGCCAGCAGCGTAGGAGGGGACCCCCTCTACAATGAGCAGTTCTTC.

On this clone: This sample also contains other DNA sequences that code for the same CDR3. Here the CDR3 reads CAWSVAYEQYF. In DNA, the CDR3 is TGTGCCTGGAGTGTGGCCTACGAGCAGTACTTC. The V call is TRBV30, the J call TRBJ2-7, with D hard to call. V lost 0 bases, J lost 2 bases, and 2 bases lay in between. CDR1 and CDR2 (germline): GTSNPN, SVGIG (reference sequence). The CDR3 totals 11 residues.

The CDR3 protein is CASSFTGGGYTF. DNA for the CDR3: TGTGCCAGCAGCTTCACAGGGGGCGGCTACACCTTC. The chain employs TRBV5-4 and TRBJ1-2, with 9 bases that match TRBD1. This CDR3 spans 12 amino acids. V shed 2 bases, J shed 8 bases, and the junction held 1 base outside the gene matches. CDR1 is SGHNT, CDR2 YYREEE, per germline (reference sequence).

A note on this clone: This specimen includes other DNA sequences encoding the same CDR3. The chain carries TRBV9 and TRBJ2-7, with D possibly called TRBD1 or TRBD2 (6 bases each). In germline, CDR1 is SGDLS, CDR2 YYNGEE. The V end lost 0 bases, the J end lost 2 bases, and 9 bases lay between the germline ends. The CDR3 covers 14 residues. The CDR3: CASSVGGATYEQYF. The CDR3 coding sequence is TGTGCCAGCAGCGTAGGGGGGGCGACCTACGAGCAGTACTTC.

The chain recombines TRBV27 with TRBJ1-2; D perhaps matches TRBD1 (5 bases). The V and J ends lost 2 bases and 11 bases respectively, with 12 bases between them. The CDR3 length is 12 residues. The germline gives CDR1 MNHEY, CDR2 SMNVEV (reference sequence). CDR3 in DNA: TGTGCCAGCAGTTTAGAGGGGCAGAGGTACACCTTC. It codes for CASSLEGQRYTF.

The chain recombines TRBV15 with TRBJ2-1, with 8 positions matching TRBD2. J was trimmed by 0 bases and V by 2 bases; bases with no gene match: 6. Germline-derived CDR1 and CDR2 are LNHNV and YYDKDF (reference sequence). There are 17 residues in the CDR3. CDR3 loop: CATSRNLAGLSYNEQFF. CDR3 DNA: TGTGCCACCAGCAGAAATTTAGCGGGACTCTCCTACAATGAGCAGTTCTTC.

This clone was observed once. The CDR3 nucleotides read TGTGCCAGTAGGGGAACGACTAGCGGAGCGTACAATGAGCAGTTCTTC. This encodes CASRGTTSGAYNEQFF. The chain recombines TRBV19 with TRBJ2-1, with TRBD2 matching 9 bases. Trimming at V came to 6 bases and at J to 4 bases, leaving 10 bases not matched to a gene. Germline loops: CDR1 LNHDA, CDR2 SQIVND (reference sequence). The CDR3 has 16 residues.

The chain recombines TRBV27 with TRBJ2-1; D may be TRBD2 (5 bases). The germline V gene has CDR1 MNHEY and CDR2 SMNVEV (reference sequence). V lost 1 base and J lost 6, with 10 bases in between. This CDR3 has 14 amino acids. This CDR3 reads CASSLFLARNEQFF. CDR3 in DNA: TGTGCCAGCAGTTTATTTCTAGCCCGCAATGAGCAGTTCTTC.

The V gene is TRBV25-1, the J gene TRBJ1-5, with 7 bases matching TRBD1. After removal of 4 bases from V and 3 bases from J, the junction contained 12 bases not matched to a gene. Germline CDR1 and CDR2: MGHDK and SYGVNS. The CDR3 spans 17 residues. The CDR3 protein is CASSGLGTEPFNQPQHF. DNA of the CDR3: TGTGCCAGCAGTGGGCTGGGGACAGAACCGTTCAATCAGCCCCAGCATTTT.

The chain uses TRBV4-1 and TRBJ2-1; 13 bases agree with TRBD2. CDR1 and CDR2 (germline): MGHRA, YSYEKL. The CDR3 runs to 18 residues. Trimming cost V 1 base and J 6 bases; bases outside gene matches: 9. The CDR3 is CASSQGLAGGLQGNEQFF. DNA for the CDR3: TGCGCCAGCAGCCAAGGACTAGCGGGAGGACTCCAGGGCAATGAGCAGTTCTTC.

The CDR3 loop is CATSREPRGQGATYGYTF. The CDR3 DNA reads TGTGCCACCAGCAGAGAGCCCCGCGGACAGGGGGCTACCTATGGCTACACCTTC. The J gene is TRBJ1-2, the V gene TRBV15, with 11 bases fitting TRBD1. In germline, CDR1 is LNHNV, CDR2 YYDKDF (reference sequence). The V gene end was trimmed by 0 bases and the J gene end by 4 bases; junction bases not matched to a gene: 10. The CDR3 sequence is 18 residues long.

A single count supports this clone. The CDR3 sequence: CASSLVAGTRSGEQFF. CDR3 nucleotide sequence: TGTGCCAGCAGCTTAGTGGCCGGGACTAGAAGTGGTGAGCAGTTCTTC. V is TRBV7-9 and J is TRBJ2-1; 8 positions match TRBD2. V shed 1 base and J 9 bases; nucleotides not matched to a gene: 11. This CDR3 region has 16 residues. From germline, CDR1 is SEHNR and CDR2 FQNEAQ (reference sequence).

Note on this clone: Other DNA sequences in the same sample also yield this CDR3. CDR3 nucleotides: TGTGCCAGCAGCGTAGCTAGCAGCTCCTACAATGAGCAGTTCTTC. As protein: CASSVASSSYNEQFF. The chain couples TRBV9 to TRBJ2-1, with a tentative D call TRBD2 (5 bases). Trimming stripped 0 bases from V and 0 bases from J, with 7 bases between. The CDR3 has 15 residues. Germline V gene sequence: CDR1 SGDLS, CDR2 YYNGEE.

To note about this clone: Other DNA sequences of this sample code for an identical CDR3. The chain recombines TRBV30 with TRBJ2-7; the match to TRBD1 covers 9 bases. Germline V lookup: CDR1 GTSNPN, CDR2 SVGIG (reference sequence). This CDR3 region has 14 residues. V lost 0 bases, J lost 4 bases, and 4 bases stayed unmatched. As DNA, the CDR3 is TGTGCCTGGAGTGTCGGGACAGGGTCGTACGAGCAGTACTTC. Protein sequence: CAWSVGTGSYEQYF.

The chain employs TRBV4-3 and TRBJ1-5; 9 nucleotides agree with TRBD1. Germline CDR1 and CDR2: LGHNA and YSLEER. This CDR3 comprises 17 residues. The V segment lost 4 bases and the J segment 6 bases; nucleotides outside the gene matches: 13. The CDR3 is CASSPGPGQGKAQPQHF. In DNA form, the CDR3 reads TGCGCCAGCAGCCCTGGACCGGGACAGGGTAAGGCTCAGCCCCAGCATTTT.

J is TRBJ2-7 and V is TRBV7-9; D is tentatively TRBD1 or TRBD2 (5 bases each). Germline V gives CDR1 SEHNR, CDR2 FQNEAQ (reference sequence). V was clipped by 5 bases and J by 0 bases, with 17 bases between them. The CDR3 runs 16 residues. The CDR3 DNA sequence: TGTGCCAGCAGCCCAAAGGGGCCTAGCAGCTCCTACGAGCAGTACTTC. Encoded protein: CASSPKGPSSSYEQYF.

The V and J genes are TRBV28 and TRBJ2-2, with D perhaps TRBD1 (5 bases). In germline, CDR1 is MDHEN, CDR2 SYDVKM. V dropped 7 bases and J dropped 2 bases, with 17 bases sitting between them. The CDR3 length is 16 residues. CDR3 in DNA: TGTGCCAGCACCTTAGGGGTCTTCCTAAACACCGGGGAGCTGTTTTTT. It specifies CASTLGVFLNTGELFF.

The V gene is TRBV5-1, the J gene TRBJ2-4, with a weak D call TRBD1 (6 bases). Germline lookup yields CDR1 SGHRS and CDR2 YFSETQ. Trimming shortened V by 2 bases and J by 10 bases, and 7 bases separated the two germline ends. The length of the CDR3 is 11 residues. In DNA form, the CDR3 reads TGCGCCAGCAGCTTAGGACAGATTCAGTACTTC. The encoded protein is CASSLGQIQYF. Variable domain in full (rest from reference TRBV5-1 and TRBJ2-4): KAGVTQTPRYLIKTRGQQVTLSCSPISGHRSVSWYQQTPGQGLQFLFEYFSETQRNKGNFPGRFSGRQFSNSRSEMNVSTLELGDSALYLCASSLGQIQYFGAGTRLSVL.

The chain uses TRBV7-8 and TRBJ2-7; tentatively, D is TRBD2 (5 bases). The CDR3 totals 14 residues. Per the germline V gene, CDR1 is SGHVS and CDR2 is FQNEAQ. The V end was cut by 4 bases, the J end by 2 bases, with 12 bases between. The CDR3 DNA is TGTGCCAGCAGCTCAGCTAGCCCGCCCTACGAGCAGTACTTC. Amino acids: CASSSASPPYEQYF.

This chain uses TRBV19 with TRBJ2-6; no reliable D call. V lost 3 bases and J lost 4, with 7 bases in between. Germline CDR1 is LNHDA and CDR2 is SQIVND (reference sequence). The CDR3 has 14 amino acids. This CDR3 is CASSIDEGANVLTF. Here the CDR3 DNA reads TGTGCCAGTAGTATTGATGAGGGGGCCAACGTCCTGACTTTC.

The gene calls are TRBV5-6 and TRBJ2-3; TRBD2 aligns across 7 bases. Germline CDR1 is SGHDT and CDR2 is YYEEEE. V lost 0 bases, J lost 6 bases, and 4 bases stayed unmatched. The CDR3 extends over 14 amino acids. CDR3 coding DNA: TGTGCCAGCAGCTTGGTAGTTAGCGGGGATACGCAGTATTTT. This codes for CASSLVVSGDTQYF.

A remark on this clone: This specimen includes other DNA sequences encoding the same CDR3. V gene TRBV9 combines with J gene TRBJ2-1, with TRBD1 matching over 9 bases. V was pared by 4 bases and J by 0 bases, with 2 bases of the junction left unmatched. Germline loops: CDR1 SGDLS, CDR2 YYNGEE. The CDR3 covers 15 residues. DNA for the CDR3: TGTGCCAGCAGCCCGACAGGGGGCTCCTACAATGAGCAGTTCTTC. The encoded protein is CASSPTGGSYNEQFF.